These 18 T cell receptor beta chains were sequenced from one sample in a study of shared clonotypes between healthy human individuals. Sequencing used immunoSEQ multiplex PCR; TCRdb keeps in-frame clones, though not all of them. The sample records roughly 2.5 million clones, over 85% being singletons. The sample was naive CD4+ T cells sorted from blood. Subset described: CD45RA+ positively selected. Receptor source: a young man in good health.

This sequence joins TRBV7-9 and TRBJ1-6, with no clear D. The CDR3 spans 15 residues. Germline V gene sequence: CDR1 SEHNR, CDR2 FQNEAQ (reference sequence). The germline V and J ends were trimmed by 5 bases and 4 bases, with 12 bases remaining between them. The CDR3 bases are TGTGCCAGCAGCCATGACGGGGTTTATAATTCACCCCTCCACTTT. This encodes CASSHDGVYNSPLHF.

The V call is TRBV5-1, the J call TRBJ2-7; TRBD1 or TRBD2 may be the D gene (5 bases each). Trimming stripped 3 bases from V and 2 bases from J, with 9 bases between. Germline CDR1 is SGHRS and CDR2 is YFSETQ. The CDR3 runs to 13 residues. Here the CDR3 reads CASSSGRTYEQYF. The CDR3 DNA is TGCGCCAGCAGCTCGGGACGCACCTACGAGCAGTACTTC. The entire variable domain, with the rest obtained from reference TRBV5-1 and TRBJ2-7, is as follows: KAGVTQTPRYLIKTRGQQVTLSCSPISGHRSVSWYQQTPGQGLQFLFEYFSETQRNKGNFPGRFSGRQFSNSRSEMNVSTLELGDSALYLCASSSGRTYEQYFGPGTRLTVT.

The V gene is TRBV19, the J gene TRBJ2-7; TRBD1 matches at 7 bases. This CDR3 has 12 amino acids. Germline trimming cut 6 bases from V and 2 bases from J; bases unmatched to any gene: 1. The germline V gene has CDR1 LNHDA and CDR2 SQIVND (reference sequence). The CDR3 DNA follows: TGTGCCAGTAGCGACAGGGCCTACGAGCAGTACTTC. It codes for CASSDRAYEQYF.

The CDR3 is CASSSPGQLAKNIQYF. The CDR3, as DNA: TGTGCCAGCAGCTCCCCCGGACAGCTAGCCAAAAACATTCAGTACTTC. The V and J genes are TRBV5-4 and TRBJ2-4; TRBD1 might be the D (6 bases). V shed 3 bases and J shed 0 bases, with 13 bases lying between them. Germline V CDR1 and CDR2: SGHNT, YYREEE (reference sequence). The CDR3 sequence is 16 residues long. The variable domain in full, completed from reference TRBV5-4 and TRBJ2-4, reads ETGVTQSPTHLIKTRGQQVTLRCSSQSGHNTVSWYQQALGQGPQFIFQYYREEENGRGNFPPRFSGLQFPNYSSELNVNALELDDSALYLCASSSPGQLAKNIQYFGAGTRLSVL.

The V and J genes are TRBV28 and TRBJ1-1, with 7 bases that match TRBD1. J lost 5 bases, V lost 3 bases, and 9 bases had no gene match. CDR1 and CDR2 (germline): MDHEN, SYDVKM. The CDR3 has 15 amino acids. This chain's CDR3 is CASSLGGTVRTEAFF. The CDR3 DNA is TGTGCCAGCAGTTTGGGGGGGACAGTACGTACTGAAGCTTTCTTT.

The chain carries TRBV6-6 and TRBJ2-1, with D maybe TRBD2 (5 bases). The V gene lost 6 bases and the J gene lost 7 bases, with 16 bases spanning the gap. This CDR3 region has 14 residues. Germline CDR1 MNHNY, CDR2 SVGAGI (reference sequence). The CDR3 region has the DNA TGTGCCAGCAGCCCCGCGCGGGTGCCAAATGAGCAGTTCTTC. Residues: CASSPARVPNEQFF.

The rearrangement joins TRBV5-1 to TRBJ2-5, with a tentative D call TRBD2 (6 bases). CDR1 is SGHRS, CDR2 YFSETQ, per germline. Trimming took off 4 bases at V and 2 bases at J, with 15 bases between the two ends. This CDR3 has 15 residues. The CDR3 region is CASSTLPGTQETQYF. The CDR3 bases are TGCGCCAGCAGCACCTTGCCGGGGACTCAAGAGACCCAGTACTTC.

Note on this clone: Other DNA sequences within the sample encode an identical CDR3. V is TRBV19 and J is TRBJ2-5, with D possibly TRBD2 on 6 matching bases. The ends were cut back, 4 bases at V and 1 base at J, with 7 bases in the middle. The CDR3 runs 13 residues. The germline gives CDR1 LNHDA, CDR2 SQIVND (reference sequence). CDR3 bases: TGTGCCAGTAGTAGGGACTCCCAAGAGACCCAGTACTTC. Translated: CASSRDSQETQYF.

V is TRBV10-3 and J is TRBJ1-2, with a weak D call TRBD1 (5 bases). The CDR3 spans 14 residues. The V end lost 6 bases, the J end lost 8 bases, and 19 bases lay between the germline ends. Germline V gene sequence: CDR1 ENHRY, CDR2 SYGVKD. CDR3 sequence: CAIRSQQVGEGYTF. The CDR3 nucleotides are TGTGCCATCAGAAGTCAACAGGTCGGGGAAGGCTACACCTTC.

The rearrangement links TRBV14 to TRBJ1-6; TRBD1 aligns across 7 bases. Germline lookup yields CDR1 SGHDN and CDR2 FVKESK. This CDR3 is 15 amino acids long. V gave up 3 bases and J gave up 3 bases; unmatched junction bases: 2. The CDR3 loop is CASSQRDSYNSPLHF. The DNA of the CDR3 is TGTGCCAGCAGCCAGCGGGACAGCTATAATTCACCCCTCCACTTT.

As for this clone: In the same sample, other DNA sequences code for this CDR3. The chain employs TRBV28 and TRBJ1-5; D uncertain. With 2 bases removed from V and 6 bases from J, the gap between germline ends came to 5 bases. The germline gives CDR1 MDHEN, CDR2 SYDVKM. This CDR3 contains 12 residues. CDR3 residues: CASSLVGQPQHF. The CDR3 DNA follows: TGTGCCAGCAGTTTAGTCGGTCAGCCCCAGCATTTT. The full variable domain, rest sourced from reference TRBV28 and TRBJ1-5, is DVKVTQSSRYLVKRTGEKVFLECVQDMDHENMFWYRQDPGLGLRLIYFSYDVKMKEKGDIPEGYSVSREKKERFSLILESASTNQTSMYLCASSLVGQPQHFGDGTRLSIL.

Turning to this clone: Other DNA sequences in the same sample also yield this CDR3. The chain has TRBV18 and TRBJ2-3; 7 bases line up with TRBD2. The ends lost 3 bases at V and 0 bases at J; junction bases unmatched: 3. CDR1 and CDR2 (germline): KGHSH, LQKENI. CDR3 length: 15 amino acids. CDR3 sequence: CASSPLADSTDTQYF. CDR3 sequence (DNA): TGTGCCAGCTCACCGCTAGCGGATAGCACAGATACGCAGTATTTT.

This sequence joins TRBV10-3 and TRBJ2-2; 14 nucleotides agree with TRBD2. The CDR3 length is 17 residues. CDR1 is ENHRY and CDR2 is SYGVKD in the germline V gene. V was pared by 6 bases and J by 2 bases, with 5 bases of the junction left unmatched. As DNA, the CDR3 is TGTGCCATCAGGGGGACTAGCGGGAGAACCAACACCGGGGAGCTGTTTTTT. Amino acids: CAIRGTSGRTNTGELFF.

Here the CDR3 DNA reads TGTGCCAGCAGCTTCGATCCCCGGACAGGGCTTAACTATGGCTACACCTTC. Its translation is CASSFDPRTGLNYGYTF. The chain is built from TRBV7-9 and TRBJ1-2; 8 bases are shared with TRBD1. Germline V CDR1 and CDR2: SEHNR, FQNEAQ (reference sequence). This CDR3 contains 17 residues. J gave up 1 base and V 3 bases, and 10 bases lay outside the gene matches.

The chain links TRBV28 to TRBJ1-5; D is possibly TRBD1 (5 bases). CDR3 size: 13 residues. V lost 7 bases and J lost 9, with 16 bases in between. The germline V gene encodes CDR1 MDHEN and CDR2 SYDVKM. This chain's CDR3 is CASTLTELGPQHF. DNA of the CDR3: TGTGCCAGCACCCTGACAGAGTTAGGGCCCCAGCATTTT.

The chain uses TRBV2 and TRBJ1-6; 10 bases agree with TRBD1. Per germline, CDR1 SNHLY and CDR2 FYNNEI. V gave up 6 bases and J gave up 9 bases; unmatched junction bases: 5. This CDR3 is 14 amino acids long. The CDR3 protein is CASRAGTGVSPLHF. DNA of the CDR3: TGTGCCAGCAGGGCCGGGACAGGGGTTTCACCCCTCCACTTT.

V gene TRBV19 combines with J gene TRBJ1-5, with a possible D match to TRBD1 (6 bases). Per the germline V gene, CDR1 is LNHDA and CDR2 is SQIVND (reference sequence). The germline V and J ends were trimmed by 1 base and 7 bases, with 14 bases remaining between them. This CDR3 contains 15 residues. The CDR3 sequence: CASSIVAGDQQPQHF. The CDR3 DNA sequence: TGTGCCAGTAGTATAGTTGCAGGGGACCAACAGCCCCAGCATTTT.

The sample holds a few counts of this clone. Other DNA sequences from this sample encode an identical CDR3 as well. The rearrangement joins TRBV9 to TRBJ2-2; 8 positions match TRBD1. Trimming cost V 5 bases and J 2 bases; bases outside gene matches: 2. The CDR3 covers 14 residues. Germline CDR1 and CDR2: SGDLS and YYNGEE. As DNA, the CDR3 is TGTGCCAGCAGTGACAGGGGAAACACCGGGGAGCTGTTTTTT. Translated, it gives CASSDRGNTGELFF. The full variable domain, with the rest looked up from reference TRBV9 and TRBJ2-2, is DSGVTQTPKHLITATGQRVTLRCSPRSGDLSVYWYQQSLDQGLQFLIQYYNGEERAKGNILERFSAQQFPDLHSELNLSSLELGDSALYFCASSDRGNTGELFFGEGSRLTVL.